This T cell receptor (beta chain) was retrieved from a study of cytomegalovirus exposure and HLA in healthy donors. This PCR relied on a set of 60 Vbeta primers and 13 Jbeta primers. Assay used: immunoSEQ multiplex PCR; TCRdb lists only in-frame clones, some missing. This repertoire shows roughly 220,000 clones, more than 65% found once; its top ten account for 1.7%. The germline V gene has CDR1 SNHLY and CDR2 FYNNEI. The CDR3 totals 15 residues. Trimming removed 5 bases at V and 0 bases at J, with 8 bases between. This TCR was sampled from a man aged 50-59 years in good health and CMV-seronegative. The sample was PBMCs. The rearrangement links TRBV2 to TRBJ2-6; tentatively, D is TRBD2 (5 bases). Here the CDR3 DNA reads TGTGCCAGCAGTTTTGGGAGCTCTGGGGCCAACGTCCTGACTTTC. Protein product: CASSFGSSGANVLTF.